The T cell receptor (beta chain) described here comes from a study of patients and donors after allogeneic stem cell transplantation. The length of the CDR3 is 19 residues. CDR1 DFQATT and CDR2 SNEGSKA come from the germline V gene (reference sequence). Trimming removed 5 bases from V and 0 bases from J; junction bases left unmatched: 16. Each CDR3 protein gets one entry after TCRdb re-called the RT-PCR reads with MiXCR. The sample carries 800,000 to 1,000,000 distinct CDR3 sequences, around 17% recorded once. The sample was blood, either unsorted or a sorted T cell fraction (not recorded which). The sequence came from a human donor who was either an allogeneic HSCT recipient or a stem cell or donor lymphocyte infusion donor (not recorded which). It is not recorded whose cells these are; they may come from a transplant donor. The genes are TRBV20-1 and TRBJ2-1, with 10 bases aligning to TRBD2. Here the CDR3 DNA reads TGCAGTGCTCCCTCTCATAAGAGCGGGGGGGAGAGCTCCTACAATGAGCAGTTCTTC. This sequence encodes CSAPSHKSGGESSYNEQFF.